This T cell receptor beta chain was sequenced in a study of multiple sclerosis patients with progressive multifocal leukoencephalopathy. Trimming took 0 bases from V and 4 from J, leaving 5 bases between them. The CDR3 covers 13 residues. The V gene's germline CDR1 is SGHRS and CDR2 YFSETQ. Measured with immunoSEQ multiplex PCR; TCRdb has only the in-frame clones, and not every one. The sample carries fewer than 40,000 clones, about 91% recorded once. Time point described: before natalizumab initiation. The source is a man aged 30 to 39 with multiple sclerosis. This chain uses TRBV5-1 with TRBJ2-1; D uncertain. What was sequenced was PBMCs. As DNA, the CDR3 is TGCGCCAGCAGCTTGGACAGATACAATGAGCAGTTCTTC. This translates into CASSLDRYNEQFF.